This is a list of T cell receptor beta chains from one sample in a study of T cell repertoires in cytomegalovirus infection. TCRdb recomputed calls from the reads with MiXCR, one row per CDR3 protein. The sample has 150,000 to 200,000 distinct CDR3 sequences, approximately 15% seen once; the top ten hold roughly 30%. Sequencing was carried out using PBMCs. These receptors all come from a human donor in good health (CMV status not recorded). Some clones in this sample may be carry-over from other donors' samples. CDR3s include the opening cysteine and the closing phenylalanine or tryptophan. A D gene is named only where the DNA matches it firmly. Expanded clones get a size class; other rows say once, few or many, or leave the size out.

TRBJ1-4 | few | TRBV4-3 | TRBD1 | CASSPRLVQGDEKLFF | TGCGCCAGCAGCCCCCGTTTGGTTCAGGGGGACGAAAAACTGTTTTTT
TRBJ2-7 | NA | TRBV23-1 | TRBD2 | CASSQSQRETYEQYF | TGCGCCAGCAGTCAATCACAGCGGGAGACCTACGAGCAGTACTTC
TRBJ2-7 | few | TRBV4-2 | TRBD2 | CASSQDRTSYEQYF | TGTGCCAGCAGCCAAGATAGGACTAGCTACGAGCAGTACTTC
TRBJ2-7 | NA | TRBV29-1 | TRBD2 | CSAASSGRLYEQYF | TGCAGCGCCGCGTCCAGCGGGAGACTCTACGAGCAGTACTTC
TRBJ2-1 | NA | TRBV20-1 | TRBD2 | CSAGGLAGVVNEQFF | TGCAGTGCTGGGGGACTAGCGGGAGTGGTAAATGAGCAGTTCTTC
TRBJ2-1 | many | TRBV7-3 | NA | CASSLGVSSYNEQFF | TGTGCCAGCAGCTTAGGGGTGAGCTCCTACAATGAGCAGTTCTTC
TRBJ2-7 | few | TRBV6-2/TRBV6-3 | NA | CASSLGTEQYF | TGTGCCAGCAGTTTAGGGACAGAGCAGTACTTC
TRBJ2-2 | many | TRBV29-1 | NA | CSVGTGELFF | TGCAGCGTTGGTACCGGGGAGCTGTTTTTT
TRBJ2-7 | few | TRBV7-3 | NA | CASSLGPVVDEQYF | TGTGCCAGCAGCTTAGGTCCAGTAGTCGACGAGCAGTACTTC
TRBJ1-4 | NA | TRBV11-2 | TRBD1 | CASSPAGGSNEKLFF | TGTGCCAGCAGCCCTGCAGGGGGTTCGAATGAAAAACTGTTTTTT
TRBJ2-7 | few | TRBV9 | NA | CASSEGGGGRSYEQYF | TGTGCCAGCAGCGAGGGAGGAGGGGGCAGATCATACGAGCAGTACTTC
TRBJ2-5 | many | TRBV7-6 | NA | CASSLSQVMEARSYF | TGTGCCAGCAGCTTATCCCAAGTCATGGAGGCTAGGTCCTACTTC
TRBJ2-3 | NA | TRBV14 | NA | CASSQADQLTDTQYF | TGTGCCAGCAGCCAAGCGGACCAACTTACAGATACGCAGTATTTT
TRBJ2-1 | NA | TRBV29-1 | TRBD1 | CSAHRGDNEQFF | TGCAGCGCCCACAGGGGCGACAATGAGCAGTTCTTC
TRBJ1-4 | few | TRBV14 | NA | CASRRQSNEKLFF | TGTGCCAGCAGGCGACAGAGCAATGAAAAACTGTTTTTT
TRBJ2-7 | few | TRBV7-6 | NA | CASSSPPLYEQYF | TGTGCCAGCAGCTCGCCTCCACTTTACGAGCAGTACTTC
TRBJ2-6 | many | TRBV14 | TRBD1 | CASSPAGTGPGANVLTF | TGTGCCAGCAGCCCAGCCGGGACAGGGCCTGGGGCCAACGTCCTGACTTTC
TRBJ2-5 | many | TRBV12-3/TRBV12-4 | TRBD1 | CASRWGQLSETQYF | TGTGCCAGCAGATGGGGACAGCTCAGTGAGACCCAGTACTTC
TRBJ2-1 | NA | TRBV5-4 | TRBD2 | CASSSRASGRNEQFF | TGTGCCAGCAGCTCTCGGGCTAGCGGGAGAAATGAGCAGTTCTTC
TRBJ2-1 | NA | TRBV14 | NA | CASSLADGRVSYNEQFF | TGTGCCAGCAGCCTGGCTGATGGGCGGGTCTCCTACAATGAGCAGTTCTTC
TRBJ2-7 | few | TRBV29-1 | TRBD1 | CSVAGQGHEQYF | TGCAGCGTCGCGGGACAGGGCCACGAGCAGTACTTC
TRBJ2-5 | many | TRBV3-1 | TRBD2 | CASSLQLAGGQETQYF | TGTGCCAGCAGCCTTCAACTAGCGGGGGGCCAAGAGACCCAGTACTTC
TRBJ1-1 | NA | TRBV19 | NA | CASSKRALTEAFF | TGTGCCAGTAGTAAACGGGCTCTCACTGAAGCTTTCTTT